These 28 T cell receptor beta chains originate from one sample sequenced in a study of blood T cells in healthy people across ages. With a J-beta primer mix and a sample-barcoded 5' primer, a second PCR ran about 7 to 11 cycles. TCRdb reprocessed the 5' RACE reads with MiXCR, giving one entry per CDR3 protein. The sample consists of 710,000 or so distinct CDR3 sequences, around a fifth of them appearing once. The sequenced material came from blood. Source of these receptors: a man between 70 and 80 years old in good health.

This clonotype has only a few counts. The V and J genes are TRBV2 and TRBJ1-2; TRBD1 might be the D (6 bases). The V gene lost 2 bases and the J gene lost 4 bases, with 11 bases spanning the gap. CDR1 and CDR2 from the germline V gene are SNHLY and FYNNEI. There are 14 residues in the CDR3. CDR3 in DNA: TGTGCCAGCAGTGAATTAGGGGGAACCTATGGCTACACCTTC. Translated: CASSELGGTYGYTF.

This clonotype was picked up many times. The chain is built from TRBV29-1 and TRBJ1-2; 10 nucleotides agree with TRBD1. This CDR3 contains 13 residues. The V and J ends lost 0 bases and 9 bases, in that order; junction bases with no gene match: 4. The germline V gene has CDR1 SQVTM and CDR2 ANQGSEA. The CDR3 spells CSVEERTGGSYTF. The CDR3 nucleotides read TGCAGCGTTGAAGAGAGGACAGGGGGGAGCTACACCTTC.

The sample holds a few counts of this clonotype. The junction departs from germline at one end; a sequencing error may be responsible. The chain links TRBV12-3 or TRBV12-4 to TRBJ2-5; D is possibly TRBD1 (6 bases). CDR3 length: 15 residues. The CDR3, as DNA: TGCGCCAGCAGTTCATACCGGGACATGCAAGAGACCCAGTACTTC. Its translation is CASSSYRDMQETQYF.

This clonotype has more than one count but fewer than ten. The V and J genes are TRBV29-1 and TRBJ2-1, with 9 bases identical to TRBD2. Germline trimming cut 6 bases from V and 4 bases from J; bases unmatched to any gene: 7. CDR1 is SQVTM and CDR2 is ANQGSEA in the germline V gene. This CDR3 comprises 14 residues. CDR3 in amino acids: CSVSSGSSYNEQFF. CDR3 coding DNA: TGCAGCGTGAGTAGCGGGAGTTCGTACAATGAGCAGTTCTTC.

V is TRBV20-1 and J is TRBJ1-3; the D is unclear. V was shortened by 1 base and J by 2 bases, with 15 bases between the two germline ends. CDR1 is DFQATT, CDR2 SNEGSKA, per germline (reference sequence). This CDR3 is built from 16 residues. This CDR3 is CSARGRREGAGNTIYF. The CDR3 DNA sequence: TGCAGTGCTAGAGGGAGACGGGAAGGCGCTGGAAACACCATATATTTT.

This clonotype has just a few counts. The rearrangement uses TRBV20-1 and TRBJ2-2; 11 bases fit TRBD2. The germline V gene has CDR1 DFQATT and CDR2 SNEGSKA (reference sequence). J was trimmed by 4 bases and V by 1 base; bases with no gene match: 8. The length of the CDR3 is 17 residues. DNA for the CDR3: TGCAGTGCTAGAGTGCCTAGCGGGAGGCCAGGCACCGGGGAGCTGTTTTTT. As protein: CSARVPSGRPGTGELFF.

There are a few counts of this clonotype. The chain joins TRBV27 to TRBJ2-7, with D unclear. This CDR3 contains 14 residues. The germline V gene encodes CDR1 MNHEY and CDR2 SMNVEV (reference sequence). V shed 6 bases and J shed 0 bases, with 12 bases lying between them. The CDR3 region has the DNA TGTGCCAGCAGCTTTGGACCCAACTCCTACGAGCAGTACGTC. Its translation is CASSFGPNSYEQYV.

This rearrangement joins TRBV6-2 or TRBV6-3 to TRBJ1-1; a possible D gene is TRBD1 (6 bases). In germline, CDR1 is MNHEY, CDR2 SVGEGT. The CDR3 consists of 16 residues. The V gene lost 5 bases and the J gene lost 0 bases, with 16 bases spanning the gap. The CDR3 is CASSAPTGRMNTEAFF. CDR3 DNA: TGTGCCAGCAGTGCCCCAACAGGGAGGATGAACACTGAAGCTTTCTTT.

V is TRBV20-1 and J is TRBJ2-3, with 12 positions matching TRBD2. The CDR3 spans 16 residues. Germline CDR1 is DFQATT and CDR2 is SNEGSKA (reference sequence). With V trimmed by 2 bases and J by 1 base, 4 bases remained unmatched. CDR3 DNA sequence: TGCAGTGCTAGACGGACTAGCGGGATCGGCACAGATACGCAGTATTTT. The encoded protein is CSARRTSGIGTDTQYF.

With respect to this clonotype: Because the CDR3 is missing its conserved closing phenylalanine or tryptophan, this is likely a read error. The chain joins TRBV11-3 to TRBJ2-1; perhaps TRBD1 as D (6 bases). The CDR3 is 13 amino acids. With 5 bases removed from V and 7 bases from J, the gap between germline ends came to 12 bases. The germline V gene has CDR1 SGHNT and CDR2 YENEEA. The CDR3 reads CASSPRGLNEQFL. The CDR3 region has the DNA TGTGCCAGCAGCCCCAGGGGTTTGAATGAGCAGTTCTTA.

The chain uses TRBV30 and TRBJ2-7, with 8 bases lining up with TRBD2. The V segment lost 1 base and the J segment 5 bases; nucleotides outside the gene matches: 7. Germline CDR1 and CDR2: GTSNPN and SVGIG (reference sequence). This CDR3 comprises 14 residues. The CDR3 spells CAWSAPSLADEQYV. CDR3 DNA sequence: TGTGCCTGGAGTGCCCCCTCACTAGCGGACGAGCAGTACGTC.

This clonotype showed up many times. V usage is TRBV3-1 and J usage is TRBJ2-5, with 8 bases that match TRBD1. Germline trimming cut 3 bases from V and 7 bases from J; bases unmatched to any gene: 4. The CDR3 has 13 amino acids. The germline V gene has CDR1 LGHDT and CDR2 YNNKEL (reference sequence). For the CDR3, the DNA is TGTGCCAGCAGCCACACAGGGGGAGGGACCCAGTACTTC. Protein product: CASSHTGGGTQYF.

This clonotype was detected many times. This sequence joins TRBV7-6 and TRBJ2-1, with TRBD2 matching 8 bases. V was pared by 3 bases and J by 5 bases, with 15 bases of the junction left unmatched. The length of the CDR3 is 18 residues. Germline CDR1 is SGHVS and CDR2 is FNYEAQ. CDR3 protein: CASSLVGRATLSNNEQFF. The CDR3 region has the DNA TGTGCCAGCAGCTTGGTCGGGAGGGCCACCTTGAGTAACAATGAGCAGTTCTTC. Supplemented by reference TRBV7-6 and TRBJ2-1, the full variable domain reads GAGVSQSPRYKVTKRGQDVALRCDPISGHVSLYWYRQALGQGPEFLTYFNYEAQQDKSGLPNDRFSAERPEGSISTLTIQRTEQRDSAMYRCASSLVGRATLSNNEQFFGPGTRLTVL.

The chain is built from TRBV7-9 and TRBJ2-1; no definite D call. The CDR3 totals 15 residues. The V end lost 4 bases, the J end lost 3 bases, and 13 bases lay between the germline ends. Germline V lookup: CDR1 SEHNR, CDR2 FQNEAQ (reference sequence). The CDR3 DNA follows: TGTGCCAGCAGCTCAACGCGCATCTACTACAATGAGCAGTTCTTC. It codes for CASSSTRIYYNEQFF.

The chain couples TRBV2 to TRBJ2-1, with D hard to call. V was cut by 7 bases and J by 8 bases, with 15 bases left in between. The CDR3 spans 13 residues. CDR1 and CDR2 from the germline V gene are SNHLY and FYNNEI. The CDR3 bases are TGTGCCAGCAAGATTGGGGAAAGGGATGAGCAGTTCTTC. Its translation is CASKIGERDEQFF.

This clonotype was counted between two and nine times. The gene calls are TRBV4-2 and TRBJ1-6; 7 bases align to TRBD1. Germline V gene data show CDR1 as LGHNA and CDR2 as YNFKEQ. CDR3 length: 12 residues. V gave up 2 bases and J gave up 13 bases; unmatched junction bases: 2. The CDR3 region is CASSQPDRPLHF. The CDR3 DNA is TGTGCCAGCAGCCAACCGGACAGGCCCCTCCACTTT.

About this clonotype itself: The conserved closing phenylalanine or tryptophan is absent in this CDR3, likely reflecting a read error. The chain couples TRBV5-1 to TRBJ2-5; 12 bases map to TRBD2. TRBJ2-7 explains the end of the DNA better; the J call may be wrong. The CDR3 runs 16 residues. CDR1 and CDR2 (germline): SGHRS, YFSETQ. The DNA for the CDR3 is TGCGCCAGCAGCTTGCAAGGACTAGCGGGGACCTACGAGCAGTACCTC. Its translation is CASSLQGLAGTYEQYL.

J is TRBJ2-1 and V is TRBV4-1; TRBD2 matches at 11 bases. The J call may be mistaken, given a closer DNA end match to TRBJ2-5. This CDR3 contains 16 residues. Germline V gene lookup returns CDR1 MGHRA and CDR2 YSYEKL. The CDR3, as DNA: TGCGCCAGCAGCCAAGGGACTAGCGGGCGAGGGGAGACCCAGTACTTC. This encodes CASSQGTSGRGETQYF.

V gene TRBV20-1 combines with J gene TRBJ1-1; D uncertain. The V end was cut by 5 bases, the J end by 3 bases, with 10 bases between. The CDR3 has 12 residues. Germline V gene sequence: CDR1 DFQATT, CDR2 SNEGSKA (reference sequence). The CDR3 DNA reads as TGCAGTGCTCGAAAGAGACACACTGAAGCTTTCTTT. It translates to CSARKRHTEAFF.

CDR3 sequence: CATSREGTGRTGELFF. The CDR3 region has the DNA TGTGCCACCAGCAGAGAAGGGACAGGGAGGACCGGGGAGCTGTTTTTT. The rearrangement joins TRBV15 to TRBJ2-2; 9 bases match TRBD1. This CDR3 contains 16 residues. V dropped 0 bases and J dropped 5; count of bases not matched to a gene: 4. The germline CDR1 and CDR2 sequences are LNHNV and YYDKDF (reference sequence).

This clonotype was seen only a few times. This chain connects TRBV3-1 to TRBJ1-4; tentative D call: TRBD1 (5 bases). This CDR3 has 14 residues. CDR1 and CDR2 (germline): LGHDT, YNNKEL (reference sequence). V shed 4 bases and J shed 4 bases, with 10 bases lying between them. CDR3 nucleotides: TGTGCCAGCAGCCGGACACCCTATAATGAAAAACTGTTTTTT. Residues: CASSRTPYNEKLFF.

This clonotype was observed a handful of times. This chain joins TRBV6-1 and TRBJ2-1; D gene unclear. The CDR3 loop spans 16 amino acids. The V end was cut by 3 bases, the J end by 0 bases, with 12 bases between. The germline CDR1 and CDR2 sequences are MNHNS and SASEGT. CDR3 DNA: TGTGCCAGCAGTGACCCTGGCGCGAGCTCCTACAATGAGCAGTTCTTC. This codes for CASSDPGASSYNEQFF.

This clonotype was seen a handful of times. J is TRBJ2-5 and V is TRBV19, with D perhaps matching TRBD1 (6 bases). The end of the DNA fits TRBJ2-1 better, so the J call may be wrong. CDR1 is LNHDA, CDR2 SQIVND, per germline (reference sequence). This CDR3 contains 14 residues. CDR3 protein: CASRRTELYNEQFF. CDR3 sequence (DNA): TGTGCCAGTAGACGGACAGAGCTATACAATGAGCAGTTCTTC.

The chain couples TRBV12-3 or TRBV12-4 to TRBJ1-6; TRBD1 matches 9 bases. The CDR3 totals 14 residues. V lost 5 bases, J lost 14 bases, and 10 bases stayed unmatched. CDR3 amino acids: CASSPGQGSLALHF. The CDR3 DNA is TGTGCCAGCAGTCCCGGACAGGGGTCTCTGGCCCTCCACTTT.

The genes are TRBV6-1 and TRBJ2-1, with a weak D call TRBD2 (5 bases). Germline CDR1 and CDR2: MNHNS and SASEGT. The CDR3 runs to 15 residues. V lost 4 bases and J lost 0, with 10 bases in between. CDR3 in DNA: TGTGCCAGCAGTGGGCGGAGGAGCTCCTACAATGAGCAGTTCTTC. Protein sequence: CASSGRRSSYNEQFF.

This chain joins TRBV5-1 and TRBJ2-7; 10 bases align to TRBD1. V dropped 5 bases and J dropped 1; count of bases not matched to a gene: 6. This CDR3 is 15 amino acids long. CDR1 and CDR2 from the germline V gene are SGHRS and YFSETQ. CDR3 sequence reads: CASRATGGSSYEQYF. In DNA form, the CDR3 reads TGCGCCAGCAGGGCGACAGGGGGCTCATCCTACGAGCAGTACTTC.

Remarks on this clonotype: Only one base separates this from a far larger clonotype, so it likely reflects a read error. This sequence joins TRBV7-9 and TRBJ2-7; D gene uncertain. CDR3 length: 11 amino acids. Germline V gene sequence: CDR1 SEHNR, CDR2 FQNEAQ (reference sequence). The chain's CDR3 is CASSLAYEQSF. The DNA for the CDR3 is TGTGCCAGCAGCTTAGCCTACGAGCAGTCCTTC.

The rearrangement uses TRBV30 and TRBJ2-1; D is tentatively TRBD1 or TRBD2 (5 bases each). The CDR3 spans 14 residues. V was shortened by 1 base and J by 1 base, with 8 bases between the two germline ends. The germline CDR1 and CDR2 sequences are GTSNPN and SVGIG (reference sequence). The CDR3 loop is CAWSGGVSYNEQFF. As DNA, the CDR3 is TGTGCCTGGAGTGGAGGGGTATCCTACAATGAGCAGTTCTTC.